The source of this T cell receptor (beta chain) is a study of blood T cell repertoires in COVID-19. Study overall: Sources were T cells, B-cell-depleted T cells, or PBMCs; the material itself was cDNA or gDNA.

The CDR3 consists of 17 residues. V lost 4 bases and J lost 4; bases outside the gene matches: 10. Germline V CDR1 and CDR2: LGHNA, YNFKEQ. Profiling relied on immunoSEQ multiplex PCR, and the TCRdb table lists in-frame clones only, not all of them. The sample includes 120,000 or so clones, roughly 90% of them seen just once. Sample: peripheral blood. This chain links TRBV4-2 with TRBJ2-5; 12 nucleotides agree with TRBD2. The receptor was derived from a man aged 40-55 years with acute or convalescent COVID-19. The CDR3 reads CASSPRASGRAGETQYF. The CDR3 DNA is TGTGCCAGCAGCCCCCGGGCTAGCGGGAGGGCCGGAGAGACCCAGTACTTC.